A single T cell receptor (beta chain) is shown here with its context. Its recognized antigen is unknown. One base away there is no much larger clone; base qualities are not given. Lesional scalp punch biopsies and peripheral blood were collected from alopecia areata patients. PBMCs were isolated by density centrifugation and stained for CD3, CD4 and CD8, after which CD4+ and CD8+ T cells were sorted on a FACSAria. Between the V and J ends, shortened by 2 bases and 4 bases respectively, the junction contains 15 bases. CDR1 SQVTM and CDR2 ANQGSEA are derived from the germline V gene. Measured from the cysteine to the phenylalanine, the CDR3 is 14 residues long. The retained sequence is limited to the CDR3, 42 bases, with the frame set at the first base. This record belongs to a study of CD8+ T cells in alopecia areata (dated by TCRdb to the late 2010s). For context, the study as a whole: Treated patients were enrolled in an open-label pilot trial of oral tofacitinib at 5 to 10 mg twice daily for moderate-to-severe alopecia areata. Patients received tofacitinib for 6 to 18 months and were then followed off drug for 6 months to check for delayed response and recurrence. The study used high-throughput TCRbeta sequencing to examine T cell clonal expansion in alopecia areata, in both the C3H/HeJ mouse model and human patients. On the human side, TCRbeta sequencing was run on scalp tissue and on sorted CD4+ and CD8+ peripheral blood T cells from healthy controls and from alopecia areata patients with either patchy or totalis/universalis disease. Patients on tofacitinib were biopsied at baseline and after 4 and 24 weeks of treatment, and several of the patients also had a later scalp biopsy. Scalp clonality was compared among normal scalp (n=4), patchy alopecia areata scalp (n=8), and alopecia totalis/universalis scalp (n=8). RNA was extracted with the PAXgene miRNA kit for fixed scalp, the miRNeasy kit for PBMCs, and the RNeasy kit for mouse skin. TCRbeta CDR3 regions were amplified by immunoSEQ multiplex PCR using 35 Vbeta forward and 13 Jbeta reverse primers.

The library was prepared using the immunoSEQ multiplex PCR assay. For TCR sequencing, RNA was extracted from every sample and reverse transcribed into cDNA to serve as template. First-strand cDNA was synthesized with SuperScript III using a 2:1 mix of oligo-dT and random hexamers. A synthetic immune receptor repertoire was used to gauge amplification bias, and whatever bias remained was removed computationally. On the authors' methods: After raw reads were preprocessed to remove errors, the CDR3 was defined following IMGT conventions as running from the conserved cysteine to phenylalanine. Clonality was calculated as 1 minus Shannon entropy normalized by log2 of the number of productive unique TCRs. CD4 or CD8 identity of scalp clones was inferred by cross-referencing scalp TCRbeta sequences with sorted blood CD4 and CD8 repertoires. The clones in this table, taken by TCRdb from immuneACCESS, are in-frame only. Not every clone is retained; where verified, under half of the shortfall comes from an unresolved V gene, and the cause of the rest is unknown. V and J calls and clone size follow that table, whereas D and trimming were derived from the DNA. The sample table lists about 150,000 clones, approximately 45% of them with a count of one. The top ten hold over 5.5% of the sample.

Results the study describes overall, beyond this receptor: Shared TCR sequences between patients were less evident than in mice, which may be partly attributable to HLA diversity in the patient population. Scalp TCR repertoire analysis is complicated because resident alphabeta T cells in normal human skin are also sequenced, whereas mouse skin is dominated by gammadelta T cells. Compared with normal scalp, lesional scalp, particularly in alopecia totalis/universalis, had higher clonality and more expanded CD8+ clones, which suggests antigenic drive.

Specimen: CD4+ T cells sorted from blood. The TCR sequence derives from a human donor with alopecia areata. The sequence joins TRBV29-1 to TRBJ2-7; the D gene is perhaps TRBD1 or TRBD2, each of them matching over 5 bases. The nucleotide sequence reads TGCAGCGTTGAATCGGCGTGGGGGAATTACGAGCAGTACTTC. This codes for CSVESAWGNYEQYF.